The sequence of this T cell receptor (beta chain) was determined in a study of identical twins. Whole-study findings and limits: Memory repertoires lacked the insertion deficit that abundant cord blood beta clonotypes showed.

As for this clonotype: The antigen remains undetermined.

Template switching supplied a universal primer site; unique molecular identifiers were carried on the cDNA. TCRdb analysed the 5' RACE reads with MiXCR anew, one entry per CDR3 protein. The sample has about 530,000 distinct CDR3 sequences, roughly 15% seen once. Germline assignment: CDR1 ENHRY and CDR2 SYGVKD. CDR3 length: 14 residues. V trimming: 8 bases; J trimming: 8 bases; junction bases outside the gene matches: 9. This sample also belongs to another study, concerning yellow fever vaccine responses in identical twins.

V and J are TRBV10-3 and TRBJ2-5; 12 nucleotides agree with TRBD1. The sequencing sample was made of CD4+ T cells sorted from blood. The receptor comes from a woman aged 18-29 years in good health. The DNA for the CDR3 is TGTGCCATCGGTGCGGGGACAGGGGGCGAAACCCAGTACTTC. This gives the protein CAIGAGTGGETQYF.